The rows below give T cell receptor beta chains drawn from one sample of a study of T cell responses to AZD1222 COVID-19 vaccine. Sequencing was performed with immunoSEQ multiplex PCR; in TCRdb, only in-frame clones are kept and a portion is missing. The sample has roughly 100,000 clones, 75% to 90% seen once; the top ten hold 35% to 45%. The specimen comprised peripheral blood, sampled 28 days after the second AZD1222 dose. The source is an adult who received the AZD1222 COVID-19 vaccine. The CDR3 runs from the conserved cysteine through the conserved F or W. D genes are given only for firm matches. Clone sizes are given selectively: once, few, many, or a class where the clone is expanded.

CDR3 DNA: TGTGCCAGCAGTTCGGCTGGAGGTGCCAAAAACATTCAGTACTTC; CDR3 protein: CASSSAGGAKNIQYF; D gene: NA; clone size: NA; V gene: TRBV28; J gene: TRBJ2-4; CDR3 length: 15
CDR3 DNA: TGTGCCAGCTCAACGGACAGGGACGCTGAAGCTTTCTTT; CDR3 protein: CASSTDRDAEAFF; D gene: TRBD1; clone size: NA; V gene: TRBV18; J gene: TRBJ1-1; CDR3 length: 13
CDR3 DNA: TGTGCCAGCAGCCCCCAGGGGATGGGCACTGAAGCTTTCTTT; CDR3 protein: CASSPQGMGTEAFF; D gene: NA; clone size: few; V gene: TRBV7-2; J gene: TRBJ1-1; CDR3 length: 14
CDR3 DNA: TGCGCCAGCAGCTTGACAGCACAAGAGACCCAGTACTTC; CDR3 protein: CASSLTAQETQYF; D gene: NA; clone size: NA; V gene: TRBV5-1; J gene: TRBJ2-5; CDR3 length: 13
CDR3 DNA: TGTGCCAGCAGCCTTCCGGCAGGGAACACTGAAGCTTTCTTT; CDR3 protein: CASSLPAGNTEAFF; D gene: NA; clone size: NA; V gene: TRBV7-2; J gene: TRBJ1-1; CDR3 length: 14
CDR3 DNA: TGTGCCAGCAGCGTAACCCTAGACAGCACAGATACGCAGTATTTT; CDR3 protein: CASSVTLDSTDTQYF; D gene: NA; clone size: NA; V gene: TRBV9; J gene: TRBJ2-3; CDR3 length: 15
CDR3 DNA: TGTGCCAGTAGTCAGACTACTAGAACGTACAATGAGCAGTTCTTC; CDR3 protein: CASSQTTRTYNEQFF; D gene: NA; clone size: NA; V gene: TRBV19; J gene: TRBJ2-1; CDR3 length: 15
CDR3 DNA: TGTGCCAGCAGCTTAAGGGGACTGGGTAATGAAAAACTGTTTTTT; CDR3 protein: CASSLRGLGNEKLFF; D gene: NA; clone size: NA; V gene: TRBV7-2; J gene: TRBJ1-4; CDR3 length: 15
CDR3 DNA: TGTGCCAGCAGCCAAGAAGCGTATAATTCACCCCTCCACTTT; CDR3 protein: CASSQEAYNSPLHF; D gene: NA; clone size: once; V gene: TRBV14; J gene: TRBJ1-6; CDR3 length: 14
CDR3 DNA: TGTGCCACCTCCGGGACTAGCACCTACGAGCAGTACTTC; CDR3 protein: CATSGTSTYEQYF; D gene: TRBD2; clone size: NA; V gene: TRBV24-1; J gene: TRBJ2-7; CDR3 length: 13
CDR3 DNA: TGTGCCAGCAGTTTTACATGGGGGGCGAGTAACTATGGCTACACCTTC; CDR3 protein: CASSFTWGASNYGYTF; D gene: NA; clone size: NA; V gene: TRBV28; J gene: TRBJ1-2; CDR3 length: 16
CDR3 DNA: TGTGCCAGTAGTCGCAAGGGACCCACAGATACGCAGTATTTT; CDR3 protein: CASSRKGPTDTQYF; D gene: NA; clone size: NA; V gene: TRBV19; J gene: TRBJ2-3; CDR3 length: 14
CDR3 DNA: TGTGCCAGCAGTTACCTAGCGGGGGGGCTTAGCACAGATACGCAGTATTTT; CDR3 protein: CASSYLAGGLSTDTQYF; D gene: TRBD2; clone size: once; V gene: TRBV28; J gene: TRBJ2-3; CDR3 length: 17
CDR3 DNA: TGCGCCAGCAGCCAATGGTCTATAGGGGGCGCTGGATTATACGAGCAGTACTTC; CDR3 protein: CASSQWSIGGAGLYEQYF; D gene: TRBD1; clone size: NA; V gene: TRBV4-1; J gene: TRBJ2-7; CDR3 length: 18
CDR3 DNA: TGTGCCAGCAGTTTGACGTGGAGCACAGATACGCAGTATTTT; CDR3 protein: CASSLTWSTDTQYF; D gene: NA; clone size: NA; V gene: TRBV6-4; J gene: TRBJ2-3; CDR3 length: 14
CDR3 DNA: TGTGCCAGCAATCCAACAGGGATCGAGTGGAACACCATATATTTT; CDR3 protein: CASNPTGIEWNTIYF; D gene: NA; clone size: NA; V gene: TRBV27; J gene: TRBJ1-3; CDR3 length: 15
CDR3 DNA: TGTGCCAGCAGCCCGAGCTGGAACACTGAAGCTTTCTTT; CDR3 protein: CASSPSWNTEAFF; D gene: NA; clone size: NA; V gene: TRBV28; J gene: TRBJ1-1; CDR3 length: 13
CDR3 DNA: TGTGCCAGCAGCTCGGACAGGGCCTATGGCTACACCTTC; CDR3 protein: CASSSDRAYGYTF; D gene: TRBD1; clone size: NA; V gene: TRBV28; J gene: TRBJ1-2; CDR3 length: 13
CDR3 DNA: TGTGCCAGCAACCAGGACGGCAATCAGCCCCAGCATTTT; CDR3 protein: CASNQDGNQPQHF; D gene: NA; clone size: NA; V gene: TRBV6-5; J gene: TRBJ1-5; CDR3 length: 13
CDR3 DNA: TGCGCCAGCAGCTTGACTAGCGGGAGGGCCTACGAGCAGTACTTC; CDR3 protein: CASSLTSGRAYEQYF; D gene: TRBD2; clone size: NA; V gene: TRBV5-1; J gene: TRBJ2-7; CDR3 length: 15
CDR3 DNA: TGTGCCAGCAGTTTATCGGCAGGGCCGATCTACGAGCAGTACTTC; CDR3 protein: CASSLSAGPIYEQYF; D gene: NA; clone size: NA; V gene: TRBV28; J gene: TRBJ2-7; CDR3 length: 15
CDR3 DNA: TGTGCCAGCAGCGTAGACAGGGGGCGTAGTGAAAAACTGTTTTTT; CDR3 protein: CASSVDRGRSEKLFF; D gene: TRBD1; clone size: NA; V gene: TRBV9; J gene: TRBJ1-4; CDR3 length: 15
CDR3 DNA: TGCGCCAGCAGCTTGGATACAGGGGCCGGAAACACCATATATTTT; CDR3 protein: CASSLDTGAGNTIYF; D gene: TRBD1; clone size: once; V gene: TRBV5-1; J gene: TRBJ1-3; CDR3 length: 15
CDR3 DNA: TGTGCCAGCAGCTTCGTGACAGGGATTGTCAATCAGCCCCAGCATTTT; CDR3 protein: CASSFVTGIVNQPQHF; D gene: TRBD1; clone size: NA; V gene: TRBV5-8; J gene: TRBJ1-5; CDR3 length: 16
CDR3 DNA: TGTGCCAGCAGCTTTGGAAGCTATGGCTACACCTTC; CDR3 protein: CASSFGSYGYTF; D gene: NA; clone size: NA; V gene: TRBV7-2; J gene: TRBJ1-2; CDR3 length: 12
CDR3 DNA: TGTGCCAGCCAACAAGAACCCAGTCAACGCAATCAGCCCCAGCATTTT; CDR3 protein: CASQQEPSQRNQPQHF; D gene: NA; clone size: NA; V gene: TRBV19; J gene: TRBJ1-5; CDR3 length: 16
CDR3 DNA: TGTGCCAGCAGCCGATCGCGGGGGCCGCTTGGGGCCAACGTCCTGACTTTC; CDR3 protein: CASSRSRGPLGANVLTF; D gene: NA; clone size: NA; V gene: TRBV9; J gene: TRBJ2-6; CDR3 length: 17
CDR3 DNA: TGTGCCAGTAGTATGGCAAGCGGGAGTACCTACAATGAGCAGTTCTTC; CDR3 protein: CASSMASGSTYNEQFF; D gene: TRBD2; clone size: NA; V gene: TRBV19; J gene: TRBJ2-1; CDR3 length: 16
CDR3 DNA: TGTGCCAGCAGCCGTATTAGCGGGGCGAGCCAAGAGACCCAGTACTTC; CDR3 protein: CASSRISGASQETQYF; D gene: TRBD2; clone size: NA; V gene: TRBV3-1/TRBV3-2; J gene: TRBJ2-5; CDR3 length: 16
CDR3 DNA: TGTACCGGGCGTAGAGGGAACACCGGGGAGCTGTTTTTT; CDR3 protein: CTGRRGNTGELFF; D gene: NA; clone size: once; V gene: TRBV29-1; J gene: TRBJ2-2; CDR3 length: 13
CDR3 DNA: TGTGCCAGCAGCTTGGAGGCGGGGTCGGACACCATATATTTT; CDR3 protein: CASSLEAGSDTIYF; D gene: NA; clone size: NA; V gene: TRBV5-4; J gene: TRBJ1-3; CDR3 length: 14
CDR3 DNA: TGCGCCAGCAGCTTGGAACAGGGAACTGAAGCTTTCTTT; CDR3 protein: CASSLEQGTEAFF; D gene: NA; clone size: NA; V gene: TRBV5-1; J gene: TRBJ1-1; CDR3 length: 13
CDR3 DNA: TGCAGCGTTACAGGGGCGGATACGCAGTATTTT; CDR3 protein: CSVTGADTQYF; D gene: TRBD1; clone size: NA; V gene: TRBV29-1; J gene: TRBJ2-3; CDR3 length: 11
CDR3 DNA: TGTGCCAGCAGCCAAGATAATACCAGGGGGAACTATGGCTACACCTTC; CDR3 protein: CASSQDNTRGNYGYTF; D gene: TRBD1; clone size: few; V gene: TRBV4-2; J gene: TRBJ1-2; CDR3 length: 16
CDR3 DNA: TGTGCCATCAGTGAGACCGGACAGGTAGCAGATACGCAGTATTTT; CDR3 protein: CAISETGQVADTQYF; D gene: TRBD1; clone size: NA; V gene: TRBV10-3; J gene: TRBJ2-3; CDR3 length: 15
CDR3 DNA: TGTGCCAGCAGCGCACAGACAGGGGGAGGCTCTGGAAACACCATATATTTT; CDR3 protein: CASSAQTGGGSGNTIYF; D gene: TRBD1; clone size: NA; V gene: TRBV9; J gene: TRBJ1-3; CDR3 length: 17
CDR3 DNA: TGTGCCAGCAGCACCCGGGACAGCAATCAGCCCCAGCATTTT; CDR3 protein: CASSTRDSNQPQHF; D gene: NA; clone size: NA; V gene: TRBV5-4; J gene: TRBJ1-5; CDR3 length: 14
CDR3 DNA: TGTGCCAGCAGCCCCGGACTAGCGGGAGTTTACGAGCAGTACTTC; CDR3 protein: CASSPGLAGVYEQYF; D gene: TRBD2; clone size: NA; V gene: TRBV28; J gene: TRBJ2-7; CDR3 length: 15
CDR3 DNA: TGTGCCAGCAGCTTAGATCTTGGTGACACTGAAGCTTTCTTT; CDR3 protein: CASSLDLGDTEAFF; D gene: NA; clone size: once; V gene: TRBV11-2; J gene: TRBJ1-1; CDR3 length: 14
CDR3 DNA: TGTGCCAGCAGTTACGGCGGGGGGCGCGTTGAAAAACTGTTTTTT; CDR3 protein: CASSYGGGRVEKLFF; D gene: NA; clone size: NA; V gene: TRBV6-5; J gene: TRBJ1-4; CDR3 length: 15
CDR3 DNA: TGTGCCAGCAGCTCCCTTGCCGGGGTCACCGGGGAGCTGTTTTTT; CDR3 protein: CASSSLAGVTGELFF; D gene: NA; clone size: once; V gene: TRBV7-2; J gene: TRBJ2-2; CDR3 length: 15
CDR3 DNA: TGTGCCAGCAGCCCCGGGACAGGGTCTTACAATGAGCAGTTCTTC; CDR3 protein: CASSPGTGSYNEQFF; D gene: TRBD1; clone size: NA; V gene: TRBV3-1/TRBV3-2; J gene: TRBJ2-1; CDR3 length: 15
CDR3 DNA: TGTGCCAGCAGCGCACCTAGCGGGAGCACCTACGAGCAGTACTTC; CDR3 protein: CASSAPSGSTYEQYF; D gene: TRBD2; clone size: NA; V gene: TRBV7-2; J gene: TRBJ2-7; CDR3 length: 15
CDR3 DNA: TGTGCCAGCAAAACCGGGACAGGGGCGCGGGAGCAGTACTTC; CDR3 protein: CASKTGTGAREQYF; D gene: TRBD1; clone size: NA; V gene: TRBV28; J gene: TRBJ2-7; CDR3 length: 14
CDR3 DNA: TGCGCCAGCAGCCATCGTGGGGGTGGGGCCCGCACAGATACGCAGTATTTT; CDR3 protein: CASSHRGGGARTDTQYF; D gene: NA; clone size: NA; V gene: TRBV5-1; J gene: TRBJ2-3; CDR3 length: 17
CDR3 DNA: TGTGCCAGCGCAATCGGGCGGGCAGTCGTAAACACCATATATTTT; CDR3 protein: CASAIGRAVVNTIYF; D gene: NA; clone size: NA; V gene: TRBV28; J gene: TRBJ1-3; CDR3 length: 15
CDR3 DNA: TGTGCCAGCAGCTTAGTGGGGACTAGCGTATACAATGAGCAGTTCTTC; CDR3 protein: CASSLVGTSVYNEQFF; D gene: TRBD2; clone size: NA; V gene: TRBV7-2; J gene: TRBJ2-1; CDR3 length: 16
CDR3 DNA: TGTGCCAGCAGCGCCCACGGGTTGAACACTGAAGCTTTCTTT; CDR3 protein: CASSAHGLNTEAFF; D gene: NA; clone size: NA; V gene: TRBV7-2; J gene: TRBJ1-1; CDR3 length: 14
CDR3 DNA: TGTGCCAGCAGTCTCGGATACGAGCAGTACTTC; CDR3 protein: CASSLGYEQYF; D gene: NA; clone size: NA; V gene: TRBV6-5; J gene: TRBJ2-7; CDR3 length: 11
CDR3 DNA: TGTGCCAGCACCATGGGGTACCTGAACACCGGGGAGCTGTTTTTT; CDR3 protein: CASTMGYLNTGELFF; D gene: NA; clone size: NA; V gene: TRBV28; J gene: TRBJ2-2; CDR3 length: 15
CDR3 DNA: TGTGCCAGTAGGACACAGGGGGCGACTAATGAAAAACTGTTTTTT; CDR3 protein: CASRTQGATNEKLFF; D gene: TRBD1; clone size: NA; V gene: TRBV19; J gene: TRBJ1-4; CDR3 length: 15
CDR3 DNA: TGCGCCAGCAGCCAAGACCCCACAGGGGCAGGCGAGCAGTTCTTC; CDR3 protein: CASSQDPTGAGEQFF; D gene: TRBD1; clone size: NA; V gene: TRBV4-3; J gene: TRBJ2-1; CDR3 length: 15